This T cell receptor beta chain stems from a study of cytomegalovirus exposure and HLA in healthy donors (dated 2017 in TCRdb). For the wider study: An earlier analysis of some 600 of the donors reported about 280 Gb of sequence data and around 120 million unique TCR beta sequences obtained from roughly 170 million T cells. Roughly 300 gigabases of sequencing data and 91 million or so unique TCR sequences made up an early release that covered under 750 HLA-typed donors. Of the roughly 390 genotyped donors, 65% to 90% fell in the genetic ancestry cluster associated with self-reported Caucasian donors. The aim of the study was to test whether cataloging public T cell receptors could identify signatures of past pathogen exposure. Using immunosequencing, the study profiled T cell repertoires from about 610 subjects and related those repertoires to cytomegalovirus serostatus. In addition to the first cohort of hundreds of subjects, a separate validation cohort of over 90 different subjects was used. The study combined high-throughput TCR immunosequencing, statistical association of individual TCRs with disease status, and machine learning to predict cytomegalovirus infection status. To study patterns of TCR occurrence, a later analysis re-analyzed previously published TCR beta repertoires from around 700 donors and added high-resolution HLA genotyping. Rather than drawing on any new phenotypic data, the later analysis identified candidate immune exposures from TCR beta sequences and the way those sequences occurred across donors. To decide whether each TCR beta V gene segment behaved as functional or pseudogenic, an earlier analysis of nearly 600 of the donors relied on high-throughput TCR beta sequencing. Donor age, sex, ethnicity and CMV serostatus were compiled alongside the repertoire data. Genome-wide SNP genotypes for about 60% of the 666 donors were used in a later genetic analysis, which treated that subset as a discovery cohort. All discovery cohort repertoires had been generated on a single sequencing platform. Class I and class II HLA loci were covered by the typing at four-digit resolution. The number of typed donors differed by locus: about 629-630 for A, B, C, DRB1 and DQB1; 500 to 550 for DQA1; approximately 600 for DPA1; and some 450 for DPB1. A handful of DR-DQ haplotypes were handled as single units for association and clustering because linkage in the cohort was strong. Across 398 genotyped donors of the cohort, an average of roughly 250,000 unique TCR beta nucleotide sequences per donor were sequenced, and 15% to 20% of those sequences were non-productive. Here is what the overall study found, with its caveats: The sequencing pipeline was judged likely to have produced a cluster of highly shared sequence variants as a technical artifact. Most TCR sequences were observed very rarely across donors, whereas some public TCRs were present in many individuals. An association between a missense DCLRE1C variant and V-gene and J-gene trimming of TCR beta chains was found in a later genetic analysis and replicated in an independent cohort. Strong co-occurrence of HLA alleles, especially DR and DQ, made assigning TCR associations to individual alleles difficult. The presence/absence analyses assumed that sequencing depth was roughly uniform across donors, and that assumption may not be true. A total of 150 to 200 TCR beta chains were listed by the study as associated with cytomegalovirus. Because HLA typing was unavailable for some donors at each locus, only the typed subset was used in association tests. The only immune exposure information available for the cohort was CMV serostatus. In this cohort, only TCR beta chains were sequenced, and detectable features were limited by the absence of alpha or paired-chain data. According to a later analysis, parvovirus B19, influenza, CMV and Epstein-Barr virus appeared linked to several top co-occurrence clusters. The classifier was reported to diagnose cytomegalovirus status with high specificity and sensitivity in both the original and validation cohorts. In an earlier analysis of about 600 of the donors, most TCR beta V segments appeared in productive rearrangements about 87% or about 30% of the time, broadly matching IMGT annotations. The authors suggested that the approach could potentially be generalized to other disease states and immunological phenotypes. A later analysis associated 16,951 TCR beta sequences with specific HLA alleles at a false discovery rate of 0.05. Linkage disequilibrium might explain the correlated functional status among segregating V segments, but an unknown experimental factor could not be excluded. In a later genetic analysis, fewer N-insertions in productive TCRs were reported among donors in an Asian-associated ancestry cluster than the approximately 670-donor mean. A later analysis found that TCR association rates varied across HLA loci, with DRB1 alleles showing the most associated TCRs and HLA-C alleles the fewest. In vitro tests confirmed that a few of the cytomegalovirus-associated TCR beta chains recognize cytomegalovirus antigens. A further reported finding was that TCR beta sequences accurately predicted the HLA-A and HLA-B alleles for most subjects in the first cohort. In a later analysis, HLA-associated TCR beta chains showed more clonal expansion and lower generation probabilities than non-associated chains that were equally common. Some IMGT-functional V segments, including TRBV6-2 and TRBV6-3, could not be distinguished by the 87-base-pair reads and were therefore excluded. Because counts were too low, seventeen rarely observed V segments, including chromosome 9 orphons, were excluded from the earlier analysis of around 590 of the donors. According to a later analysis, most CMV-associated TCR beta chains appeared to be HLA-restricted, and the HLA associations seemed to be driven largely by CMV exposure.

Measured from the cysteine to the phenylalanine, the CDR3 is 15 residues long. The only DNA kept is the CDR3, 45 bases in frame from the first base. Cut back by 5 bases and 7 bases, the V and J ends lie 17 bases apart. CDR1 and CDR2, looked up from the germline V gene (reference sequence), are LNHDA and SQIVND. Remarks on this clone: Its binding antigen is unknown. Base-call qualities are not available, and no considerably larger clone is one nucleotide away.

Libraries were made using the immunoSEQ multiplex PCR assay. For the multiplex PCR, a mixture combining 60 forward primers for TCR Vbeta segments and 13 reverse primers for TCR Jbeta segments was used. A multiplex PCR assay on genomic DNA amplified the CDR3 region of rearranged TCR beta genes. The amplified TCR beta libraries were sequenced on the Illumina HiSeq System as 87-base-pair reads. The published analysis was carried out like this. A later analysis tallied 75 million to 95 million unique TCR beta chains across the 666 repertoires, and some 10 million of those chains were shared by two or more donors. To remove PCR and sequencing errors, raw reads were error-corrected and collapsed into unique sequences using a nearest-neighbor algorithm that merged closely related sequences. To assign V, D and J gene segments, CDR3 sequences were aligned to IMGT reference sequences. For a sequence to be retained, at least a six-nucleotide match to both a V gene segment and a J gene segment was required. Rearrangements were called productive when the CDR3 lacked stop codons and stayed in frame with V and J; all others were non-productive. Following IMGT convention, CDR3 was defined as the stretch from the second conserved V-encoded cysteine up to the conserved J-encoded phenylalanine. The earlier analysis of about 610 of the donors excluded any sequence lacking an unambiguous match to a single V gene segment. An earlier analysis of approximately 590 of the donors called V segments functional above 56.7% productive rearrangements and segregating when the between-donor standard deviation exceeded 5%. A statistical classification framework was built for diagnosing cytomegalovirus status from the catalog of TCR beta chain sequences. A later analysis assigned V and J genes by comparing TCR nucleotide sequences with IMGT/GENE-DB human TR gene sequences. In a later analysis, CDR3 sequences and most-parsimonious VDJ recombination scenarios were assigned using the TCRdist pipeline. In a later analysis, each TCR beta chain was defined by its CDR3 amino acid sequence together with its V-gene family, and reads lacking a unique V-gene family were excluded. To address suspected cross-contamination and a sequencing artifact, a later analysis removed 550 to 750 highly shared, low-generation-probability nucleotide sequences. For each public chain, a later analysis derived a clonal expansion index from normalized ranks of inferred template counts within each repertoire. In a later analysis, generation probabilities were computed with a VDJ recombination model fitted to out-of-frame rearrangements, and the resulting probabilities were checked against IGoR. In a later analysis, hypergeometric tests were used to score TCR-TCR, TCR-HLA and TCR-CMV co-occurrence, with a repertoire-size bias correction applied to TCR pairs. False discovery rates were estimated in a later analysis by permuting HLA or CMV assignments 20 times. A later analysis grouped co-occurring TCRs with DBSCAN, adding TCRdist sequence similarity when clustering within HLA-allele-positive subsets. Repertoires with fewer than 30,000 or more than 120,000 public chains were left out of co-occurrence clustering, as were five repertoires with anomalous nucleotide sharing. TCRdb mirrors the immuneACCESS table, restricted to in-frame sequences. Some clones are absent from its copies; in checked studies, under half trace to an unresolved V gene, and the reason for the others is unknown. V and J calls and clone size are as listed in that table; D and trimming were resolved from the DNA. In this sample the table shows about 160,000 clones, about 77% of which occur a single time. 0.95% to 1.5% of the sample is in the top ten clones.

The cohort comprised around 700 healthy bone marrow donors. At the time of sampling, every cohort member was nominally healthy, though immune exposures that went unrecorded were likely present. The donor tested CMV seronegative, placing the donor among the 350 or so seronegative members of the cohort. Each donor provided a peripheral blood sample, and peripheral blood mononuclear cells were used for TCR beta sequencing. The Qiagen DNeasy Blood Extraction Kit was used to extract genomic DNA from the blood cell samples. Sequencing used PBMCs. The clonotype was recovered from a woman between 45 and 60 years old in good health and CMV-seronegative. The chain uses TRBV19 and TRBJ1-4; matching of 6 bases hints at TRBD1 as the D gene. The CDR3 amino acid sequence is: CASSDNRVPREKLFF. Here is the DNA: TGTGCCAGTAGTGACAACAGGGTACCTCGTGAAAAACTGTTTTTT.